This paragraph reports one TCR beta chain. The sample originates from a study of blood T cell repertoires in COVID-19. Study in general: The United States, Italy and Spain provided the acute and convalescent COVID-19 samples. In each case, the material was cDNA or gDNA derived from T cells, B-cell-depleted T cells, or PBMCs.

Authors' data handling: Nucleated cell counts were estimated from reference gene primer amplification. Some clones are missing from TCRdb's copy, which holds only in-frame ones; the method was immunoSEQ multiplex PCR. Clonal size and the V and J genes are those of that table, whereas D and trimming came from the DNA. Counted here are 40,000 to 60,000 clones, approximately 88% occurring once; the ten biggest clones make up 4% to 5.5%. V was shortened by 1 base and J by 5 bases, with 8 bases between the two germline ends. Germline V gene sequence: CDR1 MDHEN, CDR2 SYDVKM. The CDR3 spans 13 residues. The sequenced sample consisted of peripheral blood. The receptor comes from a man between 50 and 59 years old with active COVID-19. The rearrangement joins TRBV28 to TRBJ1-1; no clear D. This CDR3 reads CASSLFTGTEAFF. The CDR3 DNA reads as TGTGCCAGCAGTTTATTCACGGGAACTGAAGCTTTCTTT.